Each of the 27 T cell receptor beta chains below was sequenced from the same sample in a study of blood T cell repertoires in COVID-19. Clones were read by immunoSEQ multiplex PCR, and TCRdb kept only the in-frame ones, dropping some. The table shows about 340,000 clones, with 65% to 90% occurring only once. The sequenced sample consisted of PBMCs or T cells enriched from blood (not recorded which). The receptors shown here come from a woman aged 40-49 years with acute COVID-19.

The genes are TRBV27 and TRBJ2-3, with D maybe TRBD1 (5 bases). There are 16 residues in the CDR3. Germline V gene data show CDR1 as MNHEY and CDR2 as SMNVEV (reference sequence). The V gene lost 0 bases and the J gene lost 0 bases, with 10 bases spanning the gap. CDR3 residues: CASSLSSWGSTDTQYF. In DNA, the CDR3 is TGTGCCAGCAGTTTATCTAGCTGGGGCAGCACAGATACGCAGTATTTT.

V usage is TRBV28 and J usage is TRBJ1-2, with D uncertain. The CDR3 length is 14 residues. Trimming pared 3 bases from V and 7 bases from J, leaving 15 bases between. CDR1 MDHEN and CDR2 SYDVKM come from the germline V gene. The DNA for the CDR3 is TGTGCCAGCAGTTTGTCCGTGTCGGGGAGTGGCTACACCTTC. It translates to CASSLSVSGSGYTF.

CDR3 region: CASSPHDGIDEQFF. The CDR3 DNA reads TGTGCCAGCAGCCCCCACGACGGGATCGATGAGCAGTTCTTC. V usage is TRBV9 and J usage is TRBJ2-1; a weak D match, TRBD2 (5 bases). V lost 4 bases to trimming and J lost 8 bases, with 16 bases between them. CDR3 length: 14 amino acids. Germline-derived CDR1 and CDR2 are SGDLS and YYNGEE.

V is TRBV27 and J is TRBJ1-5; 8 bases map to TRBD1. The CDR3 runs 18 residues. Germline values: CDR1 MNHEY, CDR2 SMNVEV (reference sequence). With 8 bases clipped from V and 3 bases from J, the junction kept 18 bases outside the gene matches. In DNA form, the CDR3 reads TGTGCCAGCCGGCCCCCCTCTTCCGGGACAGGTTTCAATCAGCCCCAGCATTTT. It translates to CASRPPSSGTGFNQPQHF.

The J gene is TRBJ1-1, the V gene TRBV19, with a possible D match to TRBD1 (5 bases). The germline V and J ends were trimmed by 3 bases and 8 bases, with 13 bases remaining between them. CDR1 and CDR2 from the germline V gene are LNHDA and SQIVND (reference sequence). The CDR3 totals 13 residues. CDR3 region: CASSMMMQGEAFF. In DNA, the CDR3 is TGTGCCAGTAGTATGATGATGCAGGGAGAAGCTTTCTTT.

CDR3 DNA: TGTGCCAGCAGCCGACAGGGGGCGAGGTATGGCTACACCTTC. It codes for CASSRQGARYGYTF. This chain joins TRBV7-9 and TRBJ1-2; 10 bases fit TRBD1. This CDR3 is 14 amino acids long. V trimming: 5 bases; J trimming: 5 bases; junction bases outside the gene matches: 5. CDR1 and CDR2 (germline): SEHNR, FQNEAQ (reference sequence).

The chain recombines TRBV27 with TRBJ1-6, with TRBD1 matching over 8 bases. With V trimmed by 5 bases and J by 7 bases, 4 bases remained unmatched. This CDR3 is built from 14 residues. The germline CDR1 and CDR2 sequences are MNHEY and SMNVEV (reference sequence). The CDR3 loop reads CASSAGTGNSPLHF. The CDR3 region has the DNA TGTGCCAGCAGTGCGGGGACAGGCAATTCACCCCTCCACTTT.

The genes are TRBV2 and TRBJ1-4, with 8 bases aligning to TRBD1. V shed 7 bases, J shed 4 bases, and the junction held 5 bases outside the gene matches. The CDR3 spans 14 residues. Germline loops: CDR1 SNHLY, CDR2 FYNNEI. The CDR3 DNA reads TGTGCCAGCAAAAGGGACAGGAGTAATGAAAAACTGTTTTTT. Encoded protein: CASKRDRSNEKLFF.

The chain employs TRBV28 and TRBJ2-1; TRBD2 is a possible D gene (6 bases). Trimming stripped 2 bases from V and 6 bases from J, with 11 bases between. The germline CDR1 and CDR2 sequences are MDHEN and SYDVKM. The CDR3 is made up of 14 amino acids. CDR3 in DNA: TGTGCCAGCAGTTTACGTCCTAGCGCCAATGAGCAGTTCTTC. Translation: CASSLRPSANEQFF.

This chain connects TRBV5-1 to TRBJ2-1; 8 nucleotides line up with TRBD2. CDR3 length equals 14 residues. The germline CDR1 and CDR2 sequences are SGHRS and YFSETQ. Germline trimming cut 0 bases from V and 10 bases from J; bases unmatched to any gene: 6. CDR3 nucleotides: TGCGCCAGCAGCTTGGCGGGGGGGCCGGGGGAGCAGTTCTTC. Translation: CASSLAGGPGEQFF.

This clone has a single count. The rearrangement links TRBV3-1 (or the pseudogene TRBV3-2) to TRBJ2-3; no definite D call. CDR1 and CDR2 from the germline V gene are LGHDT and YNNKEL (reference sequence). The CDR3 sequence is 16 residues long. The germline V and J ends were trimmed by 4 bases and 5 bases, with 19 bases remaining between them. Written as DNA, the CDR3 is TGTGCCAGCAGCCCCGGCGGCTATCTTACACGAGATACGCAGTATTTT. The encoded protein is CASSPGGYLTRDTQYF.

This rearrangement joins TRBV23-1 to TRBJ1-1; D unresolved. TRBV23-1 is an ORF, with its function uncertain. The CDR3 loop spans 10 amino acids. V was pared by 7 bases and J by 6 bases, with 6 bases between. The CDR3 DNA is TGCGCCAGCACTCTTTCTGAAGCTTTCTTT. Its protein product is CASTLSEAFF.

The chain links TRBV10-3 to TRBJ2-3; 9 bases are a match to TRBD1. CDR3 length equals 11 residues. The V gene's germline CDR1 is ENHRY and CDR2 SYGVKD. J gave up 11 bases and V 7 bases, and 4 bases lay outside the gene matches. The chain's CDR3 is CAINGQGLQYF. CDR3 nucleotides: TGTGCCATCAACGGACAGGGGCTGCAGTATTTT.

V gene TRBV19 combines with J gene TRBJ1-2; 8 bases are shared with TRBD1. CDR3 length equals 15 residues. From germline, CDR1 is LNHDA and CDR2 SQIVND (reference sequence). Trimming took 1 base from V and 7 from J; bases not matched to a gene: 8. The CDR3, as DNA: TGTGCCAGTAGTATAGCTCCAGGACAGGGCACTGGCTACACCTTC. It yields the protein CASSIAPGQGTGYTF.

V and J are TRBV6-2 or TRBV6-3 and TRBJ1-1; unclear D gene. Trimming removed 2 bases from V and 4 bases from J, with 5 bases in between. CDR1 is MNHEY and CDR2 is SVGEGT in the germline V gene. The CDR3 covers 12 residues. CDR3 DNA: TGTGCCAGCAGTTACCGGGTCACTGAAGCTTTCTTT. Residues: CASSYRVTEAFF.

The CDR3 loop reads CASSLAGGVGYEQYF. CDR3 bases: TGTGCCAGCAGCTTAGCGGGGGGAGTTGGGTACGAGCAGTACTTC. The chain employs TRBV7-2 and TRBJ2-7, with D perhaps matching TRBD2 (6 bases). The V and J ends lost 0 bases and 4 bases respectively, with 13 bases between them. Looked up from germline, CDR1 is SGHTA and CDR2 is FQGNSA. The CDR3 contains 15 residues. The full variable domain, with the rest looked up from reference TRBV7-2 and TRBJ2-7, is GAGVSQSPSNKVTEKGKDVELRCDPISGHTALYWYRQSLGQGLEFLIYFQGNSAPDKSGLPSDRFSAERTGGSVSTLTIQRTQQEDSAVYLCASSLAGGVGYEQYFGPGTRLTVT.

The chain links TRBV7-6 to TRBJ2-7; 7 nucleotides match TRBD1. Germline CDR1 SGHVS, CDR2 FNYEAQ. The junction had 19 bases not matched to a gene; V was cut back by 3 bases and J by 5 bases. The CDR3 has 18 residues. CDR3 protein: CASSFYAVQETGVDEQYF. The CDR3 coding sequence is TGTGCCAGCAGCTTTTATGCCGTCCAGGAAACAGGGGTCGACGAGCAGTACTTC.

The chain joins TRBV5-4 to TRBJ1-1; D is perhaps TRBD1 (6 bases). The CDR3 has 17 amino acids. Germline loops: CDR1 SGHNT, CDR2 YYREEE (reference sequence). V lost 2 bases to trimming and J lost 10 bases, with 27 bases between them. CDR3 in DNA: TGTGCCAGCAGCTTTGCCGTGAGAGGGTTGGGGGCGCTGGGAGCTTTCTTT. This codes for CASSFAVRGLGALGAFF.

The CDR3 protein is CATSRTSGVGNEQFF. The DNA for the CDR3 is TGTGCCACCAGCCGGACTAGCGGGGTAGGCAATGAGCAGTTCTTC. The chain couples TRBV15 to TRBJ2-1; 12 bases match TRBD2. The CDR3 has 15 residues. With 5 bases clipped from V and 6 bases from J, the junction kept 5 bases outside the gene matches. From germline, CDR1 is LNHNV and CDR2 YYDKDF (reference sequence).

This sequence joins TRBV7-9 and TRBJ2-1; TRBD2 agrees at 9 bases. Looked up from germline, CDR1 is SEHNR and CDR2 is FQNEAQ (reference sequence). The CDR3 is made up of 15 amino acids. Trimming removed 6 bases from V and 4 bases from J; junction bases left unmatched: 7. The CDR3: CASSISGRIYNEQFF. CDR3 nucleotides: TGTGCCAGCAGTATTAGCGGGAGAATATACAATGAGCAGTTCTTC. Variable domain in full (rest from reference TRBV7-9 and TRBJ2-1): DTGVSQNPRHKITKRGQNVTFRCDPISEHNRLYWYRQTLGQGPEFLTYFQNEAQLEKSRLLSDRFSAERPKGSFSTLEIQRTEQGDSAMYLCASSISGRIYNEQFFGPGTRLTVL.

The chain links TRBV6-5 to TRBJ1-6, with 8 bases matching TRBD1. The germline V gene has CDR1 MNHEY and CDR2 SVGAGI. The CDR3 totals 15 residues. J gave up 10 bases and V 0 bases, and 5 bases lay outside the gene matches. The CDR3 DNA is TGTGCCAGCAGTTACTCGAACAGGGGGGAATCACCCCTCCACTTT. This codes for CASSYSNRGESPLHF.

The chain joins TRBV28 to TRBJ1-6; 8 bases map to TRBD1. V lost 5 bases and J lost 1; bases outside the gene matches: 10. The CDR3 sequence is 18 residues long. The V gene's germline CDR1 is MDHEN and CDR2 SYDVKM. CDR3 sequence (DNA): TGTGCCAGCAGTGCGCCGGACAGGGCCTTATCCTATAATTCACCCCTCCACTTT. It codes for CASSAPDRALSYNSPLHF.

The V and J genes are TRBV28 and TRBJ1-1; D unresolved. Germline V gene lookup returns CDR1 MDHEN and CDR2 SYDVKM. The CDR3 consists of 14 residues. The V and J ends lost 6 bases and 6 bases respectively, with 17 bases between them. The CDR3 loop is CASSPARQAAEAFF. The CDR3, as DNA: TGTGCCAGCAGCCCGGCCCGTCAGGCCGCTGAAGCTTTCTTT.

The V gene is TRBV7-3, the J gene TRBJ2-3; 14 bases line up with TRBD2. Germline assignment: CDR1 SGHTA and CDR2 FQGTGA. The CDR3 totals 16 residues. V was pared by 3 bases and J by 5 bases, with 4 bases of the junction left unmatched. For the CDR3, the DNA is TGTGCCAGCAGCTTGACTAGCGGGGGGGCTAAAGATACGCAGTATTTT. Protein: CASSLTSGGAKDTQYF.

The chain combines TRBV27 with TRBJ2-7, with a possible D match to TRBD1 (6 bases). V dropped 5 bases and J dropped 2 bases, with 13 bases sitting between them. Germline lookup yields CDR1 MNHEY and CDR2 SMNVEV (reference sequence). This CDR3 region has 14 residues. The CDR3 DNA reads TGTGCCAGCAGTGTTAACAGGGTACCCTACGAGCAGTACTTC. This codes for CASSVNRVPYEQYF.

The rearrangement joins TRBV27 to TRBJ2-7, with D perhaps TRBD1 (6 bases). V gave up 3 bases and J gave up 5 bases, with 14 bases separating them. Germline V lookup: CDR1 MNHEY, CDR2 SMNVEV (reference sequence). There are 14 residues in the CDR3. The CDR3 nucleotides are TGTGCCAGCAGTTTTGCCGACAGGTTCCACGAGCAGTACTTC. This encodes CASSFADRFHEQYF.

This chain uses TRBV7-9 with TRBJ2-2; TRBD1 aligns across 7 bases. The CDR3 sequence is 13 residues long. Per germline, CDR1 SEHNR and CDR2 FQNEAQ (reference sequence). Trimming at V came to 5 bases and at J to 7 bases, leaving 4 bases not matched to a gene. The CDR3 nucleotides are TGTGCCAGCAGCCCCGGACAGGTCGGGGAGCTGTTTTTT. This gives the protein CASSPGQVGELFF.